This TCR beta chain derives from a study of T cell responses to AZD1222 COVID-19 vaccine. This clone was seen only a few times. What it binds is unknown. Notes on the study in general: Scientists sampled the repertoires only once the peak T cell response had passed. Targeting of unmutated variant regions was reportedly seen in nearly half of spike-specific TCRs. Spike-specific TCR depth and breadth grew after two AZD1222 doses. White British donors predominated, females outnumbered males, and clonal diversity was possibly underestimated.

The data were produced by immunoSEQ multiplex PCR, yet TCRdb's version contains in-frame clones alone and is incomplete. The sample carries 94,000 or so clones, nearly 90% recorded once. V was cut by 0 bases and J by 1 base, with 6 bases left in between. The CDR3 consists of 15 residues. In germline, CDR1 is LNHDA, CDR2 SQIVND (reference sequence). The chain couples TRBV19 to TRBJ2-2; no definite D call. Sequenced material: peripheral blood, taken on day 0 of AZD1222 vaccination. The receptor was derived from an adult in good health. The CDR3 spells CASSIEAENTGELFF. DNA for the CDR3: TGTGCCAGTAGTATAGAGGCGGAGAACACCGGGGAGCTGTTTTTT.